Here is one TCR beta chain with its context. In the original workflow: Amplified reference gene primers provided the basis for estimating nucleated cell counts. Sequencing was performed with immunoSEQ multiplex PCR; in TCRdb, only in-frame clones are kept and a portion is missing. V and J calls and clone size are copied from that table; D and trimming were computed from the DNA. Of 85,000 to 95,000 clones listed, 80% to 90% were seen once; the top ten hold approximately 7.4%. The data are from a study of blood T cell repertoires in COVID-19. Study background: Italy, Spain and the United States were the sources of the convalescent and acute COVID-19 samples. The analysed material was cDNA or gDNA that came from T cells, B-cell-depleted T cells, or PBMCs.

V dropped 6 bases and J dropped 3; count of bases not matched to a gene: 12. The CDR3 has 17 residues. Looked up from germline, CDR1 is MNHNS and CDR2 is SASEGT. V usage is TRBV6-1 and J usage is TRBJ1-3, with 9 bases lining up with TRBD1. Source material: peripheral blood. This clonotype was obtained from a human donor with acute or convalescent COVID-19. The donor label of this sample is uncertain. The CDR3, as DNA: TGTGCCAGCAGGGAAACCTACAGGGGGCTCGGTGGAAACACCATATATTTT. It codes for CASRETYRGLGGNTIYF.